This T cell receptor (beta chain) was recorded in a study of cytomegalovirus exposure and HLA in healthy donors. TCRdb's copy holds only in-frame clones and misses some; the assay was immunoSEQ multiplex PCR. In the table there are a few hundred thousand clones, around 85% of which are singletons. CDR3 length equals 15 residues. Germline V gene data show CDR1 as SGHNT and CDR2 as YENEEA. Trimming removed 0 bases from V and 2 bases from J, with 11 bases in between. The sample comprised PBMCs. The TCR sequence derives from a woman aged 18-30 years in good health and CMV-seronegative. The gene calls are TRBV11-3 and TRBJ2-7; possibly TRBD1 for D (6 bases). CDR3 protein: CASSLELDSPYEQYF. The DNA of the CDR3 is TGTGCCAGCAGCTTAGAGCTGGACAGTCCCTACGAGCAGTACTTC.